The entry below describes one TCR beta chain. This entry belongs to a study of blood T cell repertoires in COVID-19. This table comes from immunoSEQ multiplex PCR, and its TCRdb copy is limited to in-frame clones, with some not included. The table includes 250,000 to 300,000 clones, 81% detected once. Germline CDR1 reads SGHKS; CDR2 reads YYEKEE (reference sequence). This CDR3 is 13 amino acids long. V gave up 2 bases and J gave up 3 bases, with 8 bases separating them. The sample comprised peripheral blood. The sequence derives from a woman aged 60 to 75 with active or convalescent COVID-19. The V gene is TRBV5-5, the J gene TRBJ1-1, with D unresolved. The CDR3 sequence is CASSFDIYTEAFF. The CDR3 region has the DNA TGTGCCAGCAGCTTTGACATTTACACTGAAGCTTTCTTT. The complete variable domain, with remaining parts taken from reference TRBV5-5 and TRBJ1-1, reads DAGVTQSPTHLIKTRGQQVTLRCSPISGHKSVSWYQQVLGQGPQFIFQYYEKEERGRGNFPDRFSARQFPNYSSELNVNALLLGDSALYLCASSFDIYTEAFFGQGTRLTVV.